This entry is about one TCR beta chain. This sample is drawn from a study of T cell repertoires in cytomegalovirus infection. With V trimmed by 4 bases and J by 8 bases, 13 bases remained unmatched. Germline-derived CDR1 and CDR2 are MDHEN and SYDVKM. The CDR3 sequence is 15 residues long. TCRdb reanalysed the reads using MiXCR and keeps one entry per CDR3 protein. The profile shows around 240,000 distinct CDR3 sequences, about 23% of them singletons. What was sequenced was CD8+ T cells from PBMCs. The sequence was obtained from a human donor in good health (CMV status not recorded). Some clones in this sample may be carry-over from other donors' samples. This chain links TRBV28 with TRBJ1-2, with 7 bases lining up with TRBD1. CDR3 region: CASSWGGDSTVGYTF. The DNA for the CDR3 is TGTGCCAGCAGTTGGGGGGGGGACAGTACGGTCGGCTACACCTTC.